Here is one TCR beta chain with its context. The sample originates from a study of PD-1 and CTLA-4 blockade in melanoma. The table came from immunoSEQ multiplex PCR; TCRdb's copy has only in-frame clones and leaves some out. The sample consists of 30,000 or so clones, approximately 90% of them appearing once. There are 12 residues in the CDR3. V was clipped by 2 bases and J by 7 bases, with 8 bases between them. Germline V CDR1 and CDR2: LNHDA, SQIVND (reference sequence). This sequence was found in a human donor with melanoma. The specimen comprised CD8+ T cells from peripheral blood, sampled from a patient given anti-PD-1 treatment. The chain uses TRBV19 and TRBJ1-1; the D is unclear. Here the CDR3 reads CASSIHLNEAFF. The DNA for the CDR3 is TGTGCCAGTAGTATACATCTGAATGAAGCTTTCTTT.